The 10 T cell receptor beta chains below all came from one sample that was sequenced in a study of T cells after posttransplantation cyclophosphamide (dated by TCRdb to the mid-2010s). The library was built by means of the immunoSEQ multiplex PCR assay. As stored in TCRdb, this immuneACCESS dataset retains in-frame rearrangements with V and J assigned. A fraction of the clones does not appear; measured against another copy, unresolved V genes explain less than half of the discrepancy, and the remainder lacks a known reason. Listed for this sample are about 36,000 clones, none observed only a single time. The ten largest clones take up approximately 1.2% of the sample. Sequencing used PBMCs. These receptors all come from a girl aged 10 to 17 in good health, CMV-negative, and a related stem cell transplant donor.

At least ten counts were recorded for this clone. V and J are TRBV19 and TRBJ2-7, with a weak D call TRBD2 (5 bases). V lost 3 bases and J 7 bases, leaving 19 bases between the germline ends. The germline gives CDR1 LNHDA, CDR2 SQIVND (reference sequence). There are 15 residues in the CDR3. The CDR3 is CASSMTSFPSGEQYF. The CDR3 nucleotides are TGTGCCAGTAGTATGACGAGCTTCCCCTCGGGGGAGCAGTACTTC.

This clone was seen at least ten times. V usage is TRBV19 and J usage is TRBJ1-2, with 7 bases matching TRBD1. CDR1 LNHDA and CDR2 SQIVND come from the germline V gene (reference sequence). Trimming removed 6 bases from V and 3 bases from J; junction bases left unmatched: 7. The CDR3 covers 14 residues. The CDR3 region has the DNA TGTGCCAGTAGCACGCCTGGACAGGACTATGGCTACACCTTC. Protein sequence: CASSTPGQDYGYTF.

This clone was seen a handful of times. The CDR3 is CASSLTGTEYEQYF. The CDR3 coding sequence is TGTGCCAGCAGCTTGACGGGGACAGAATACGAGCAGTACTTC. This chain connects TRBV7-9 to TRBJ2-5, with TRBD1 identical over 7 bases. TRBJ2-7 explains the end of the DNA better; the J call may be wrong. Germline assignment: CDR1 SEHNR and CDR2 FQNEAQ (reference sequence). The CDR3 sequence is 14 residues long.

This clone came up a few times. The chain has TRBV27 and TRBJ2-7, with TRBD1 as a possible D gene (5 bases). V lost 5 bases to trimming and J lost 2 bases, with 16 bases between them. The CDR3 contains 15 residues. Germline CDR1 reads MNHEY; CDR2 reads SMNVEV (reference sequence). The DNA of the CDR3 is TGTGCCAGCAGTATGAGACAGACCAATGCCTACGAGCAGTACTTC. Protein sequence: CASSMRQTNAYEQYF.

This clone was found many times. CDR3 sequence: CASGILGLTSGANVLTF. As DNA, the CDR3 is TGCGCCAGTGGGATCCTGGGGCTCACCTCTGGGGCCAACGTCCTGACTTTC. J is TRBJ2-6 and V is TRBV4-3, with D possibly being TRBD1 (5 bases). The CDR3 consists of 17 residues. The V gene's germline CDR1 is LGHNA and CDR2 YSLEER. The V and J ends lost 9 bases and 0 bases respectively, with 18 bases between them.

This clone appeared many times. The chain is built from TRBV19 and TRBJ2-3; no definite D call. The germline gives CDR1 LNHDA, CDR2 SQIVND (reference sequence). This CDR3 is built from 13 residues. V lost 7 bases, J lost 3 bases, and 11 bases lay in between. The DNA for the CDR3 is TGTGCCAGTATATCGCCAGGAACAGATACGCAGTATTTT. Translation gives CASISPGTDTQYF.

This clone was seen more than once but under ten times. This chain joins TRBV6-5 and TRBJ2-4, with a weak D call TRBD2 (6 bases). Germline CDR1 is MNHEY and CDR2 is SVGAGI. V lost 2 bases, J lost 3 bases, and 14 bases lay in between. The CDR3 is 16 residues long. The CDR3 bases are TGTGCCAGCAGTTACGGCGGCCGCGGGGTCAAAAACATTCAGTACTTC. Translated, it gives CASSYGGRGVKNIQYF.

This clone was detected only a few times. This rearrangement joins TRBV4-2 to TRBJ2-1, with 9 bases matching TRBD1. The CDR3 length is 15 residues. The V and J ends lost 3 bases and 6 bases, in that order; junction bases with no gene match: 6. The germline CDR1 and CDR2 sequences are LGHNA and YNFKEQ. In nucleotides, the CDR3 is TGTGCCAGCAGCCAGAGGACAGGGGTCTCCAATGAGCAGTTCTTC. This encodes CASSQRTGVSNEQFF.

This clone turned up a few times. The chain has TRBV7-9 and TRBJ2-2; 8 bases are a match to TRBD2. The CDR3 spans 16 residues. The V segment lost 10 bases and the J segment 4 bases; nucleotides outside the gene matches: 14. Germline CDR1 SEHNR, CDR2 FQNEAQ (reference sequence). CDR3 protein: CATTLPGGAPTGELFF. The CDR3 nucleotides read TGTGCCACCACCCTACCCGGGGGGGCCCCCACCGGGGAGCTGTTTTTT.

In its sample, this clone was seen a few times. The V and J genes are TRBV2 and TRBJ2-3; 10 nucleotides align to TRBD2. This CDR3 comprises 15 residues. V lost 8 bases to trimming and J lost 0 bases; unmatched junction nucleotides: 5. Germline CDR1 is SNHLY and CDR2 is FYNNEI. CDR3 amino acids: CASGGLADSTDTQYF. DNA for the CDR3: TGTGCCAGCGGAGGACTAGCGGATAGCACAGATACGCAGTATTTT.